A single T cell receptor (beta chain) is shown here with its context. CDR1 is SGHRS, CDR2 YFSETQ, per germline. Trimming pared 2 bases from V and 4 bases from J, leaving 16 bases between. CDR3 length equals 15 residues. These data originate in a study of T cells in localized non-small cell lung cancer. Repertoires were generated with immunoSEQ multiplex PCR, while TCRdb's copy carries only in-frame clones and drops some. Of tens of thousands of clones in the sample, approximately 83% are singletons; the top ten hold just under 20%. This chain links TRBV5-1 with TRBJ2-7; the D gene is possibly TRBD1 (5 bases). This clonotype was sampled from a female donor aged 60 or older with stage II squamous cell lung carcinoma. The specimen was peripheral blood, collected before any cancer treatment. The CDR3 loop is CASSFRTSGSYEQYF. The CDR3 coding sequence is TGCGCCAGCAGCTTTCGGACATCGGGTTCATACGAGCAGTACTTC.